This TCR beta chain is from a study of identical twins. One entry per CDR3 protein results from TCRdb running MiXCR on the 5' RACE reads. The table lists approximately 590,000 distinct CDR3 sequences, over 8.5% of them singletons. Study-level results: For zero-insertion analyses, partial confounding could come from invariant MAIT and iNKT cells.

Each donor (without exception) was a healthy Caucasian. As regards this clonotype: Its antigen is currently unknown.

The same data also contributed to another study, on yellow fever vaccine responses in identical twins.

The specimen was PBMCs. The sequence was obtained from a woman aged 18-29 years in good health.

The CDR3 DNA sequence: TGCGCCAGCAGCCAGGCGCTAGCGGGAGTTGTCTACGAGCAGTACTTC. It specifies CASSQALAGVVYEQYF. This chain uses TRBV4-1 with TRBJ2-7; 10 bases fit TRBD2. The CDR3 contains 16 residues. The germline CDR1 and CDR2 sequences are MGHRA and YSYEKL. Trimming cost V 3 bases and J 3 bases; bases outside gene matches: 8.